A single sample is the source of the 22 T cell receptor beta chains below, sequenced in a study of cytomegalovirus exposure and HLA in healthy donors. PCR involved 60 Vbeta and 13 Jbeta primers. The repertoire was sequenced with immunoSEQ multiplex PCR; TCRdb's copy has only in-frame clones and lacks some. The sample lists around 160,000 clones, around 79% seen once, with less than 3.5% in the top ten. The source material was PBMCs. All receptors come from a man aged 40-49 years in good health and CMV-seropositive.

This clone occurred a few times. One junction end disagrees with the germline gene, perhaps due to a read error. For the CDR3, the DNA is TGTGCCAGCAGCTTGGAACAGGATGCTGGAAACACCATATATTTT. This codes for CASSLEQDAGNTIYF. J is TRBJ1-3 and V is TRBV5-1; tentative D call: TRBD1 (5 bases). Germline V gene sequence: CDR1 SGHRS, CDR2 YFSETQ. The CDR3 extends over 15 amino acids. The full variable domain, with the rest looked up from reference TRBV5-1 and TRBJ1-3, is KAGVTQTPRYLIKTRGQQVTLSCSPISGHRSVSWYQQTPGQGLQFLFEYFSETQRNKGNFPGRFSGRQFSNSRSEMNVSTLELGDSALYLCASSLEQDAGNTIYFGEGSWLTVV.

CDR3 residues: CASSLGFSVSYNEQFF. Written as DNA, the CDR3 is TGTGCCAGCAGCCTTGGTTTTAGCGTCTCCTACAATGAGCAGTTCTTC. The V and J genes are TRBV11-1 and TRBJ2-1; possible D gene TRBD2, 5 bases. Trimming pared 5 bases from V and 0 bases from J, leaving 14 bases between. Per the germline V gene, CDR1 is SGHAT and CDR2 is FQDESV (reference sequence). CDR3 length equals 16 residues.

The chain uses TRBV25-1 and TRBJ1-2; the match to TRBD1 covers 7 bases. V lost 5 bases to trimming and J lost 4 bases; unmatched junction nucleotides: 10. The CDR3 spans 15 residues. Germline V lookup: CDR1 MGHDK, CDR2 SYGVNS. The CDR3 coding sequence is TGTGCCAGCAGTACACAACCGGGACAGCTCTATGGCTACACCTTC. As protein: CASSTQPGQLYGYTF.

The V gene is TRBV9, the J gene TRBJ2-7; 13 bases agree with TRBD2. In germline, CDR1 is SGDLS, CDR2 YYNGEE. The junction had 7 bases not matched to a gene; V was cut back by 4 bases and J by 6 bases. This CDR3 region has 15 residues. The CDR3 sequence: CASSPGLAGVGEQYF. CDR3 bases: TGTGCCAGCAGCCCCGGACTAGCGGGGGTTGGCGAGCAGTACTTC.

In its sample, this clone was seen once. The CDR3: CASSSQREKETQYF. The CDR3, as DNA: TGTGCCAGCAGCTCACAGCGGGAAAAAGAGACCCAGTACTTC. The chain carries TRBV5-4 and TRBJ2-5; 7 bases map to TRBD2. Germline V gene lookup returns CDR1 SGHNT and CDR2 YYREEE (reference sequence). The CDR3 contains 14 residues. The V gene end was trimmed by 3 bases and the J gene end by 3 bases; junction bases not matched to a gene: 5.

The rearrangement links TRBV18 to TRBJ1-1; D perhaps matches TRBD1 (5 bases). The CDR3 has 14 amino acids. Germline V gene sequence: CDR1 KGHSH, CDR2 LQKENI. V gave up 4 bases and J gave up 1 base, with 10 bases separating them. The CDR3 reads CASSQETANTEAFF. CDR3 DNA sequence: TGTGCCAGCTCACAGGAGACAGCGAACACTGAAGCTTTCTTT.

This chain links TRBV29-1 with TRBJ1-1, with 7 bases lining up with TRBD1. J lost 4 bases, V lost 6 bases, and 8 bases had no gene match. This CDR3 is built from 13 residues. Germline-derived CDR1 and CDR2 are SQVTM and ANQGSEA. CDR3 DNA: TGCAGCGTAGCCAACGACAGGGTCACTGAAGCTTTCTTT. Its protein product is CSVANDRVTEAFF.

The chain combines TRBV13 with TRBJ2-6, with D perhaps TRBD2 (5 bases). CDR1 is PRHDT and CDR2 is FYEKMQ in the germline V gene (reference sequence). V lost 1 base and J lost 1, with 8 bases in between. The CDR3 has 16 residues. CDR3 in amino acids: CASSLDGGSGANVLTF. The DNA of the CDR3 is TGTGCCAGCAGCTTAGATGGAGGATCTGGGGCCAACGTCCTGACTTTC. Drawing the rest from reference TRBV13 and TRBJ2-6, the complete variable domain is AAGVIQSPRHLIKEKRETATLKCYPIPRHDTVYWYQQGPGQDPQFLISFYEKMQSDKGSIPDRFSAQQFSDYHSELNMSSLELGDSALYFCASSLDGGSGANVLTFGAGSRLTVL.

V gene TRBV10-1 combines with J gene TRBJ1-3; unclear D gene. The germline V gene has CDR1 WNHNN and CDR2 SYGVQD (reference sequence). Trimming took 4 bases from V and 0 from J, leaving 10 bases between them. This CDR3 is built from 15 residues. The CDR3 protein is CASSAGGSSGNTIYF. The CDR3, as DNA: TGCGCCAGCAGTGCAGGCGGGAGCTCTGGAAACACCATATATTTT.

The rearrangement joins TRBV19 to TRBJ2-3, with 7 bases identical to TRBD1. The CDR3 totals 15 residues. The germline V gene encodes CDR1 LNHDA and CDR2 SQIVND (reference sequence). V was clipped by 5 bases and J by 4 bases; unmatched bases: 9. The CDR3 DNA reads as TGTGCCAGTAGTGCCCAGGGGGTGGTGGCAGATACGCAGTATTTT. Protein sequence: CASSAQGVVADTQYF.

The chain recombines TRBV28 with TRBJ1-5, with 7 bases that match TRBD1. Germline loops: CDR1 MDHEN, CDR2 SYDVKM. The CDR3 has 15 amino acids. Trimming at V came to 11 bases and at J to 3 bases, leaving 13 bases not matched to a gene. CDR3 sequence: CAGTPTGAFNQPQHF. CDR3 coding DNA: TGTGCCGGCACCCCCACAGGGGCCTTCAATCAGCCCCAGCATTTT.

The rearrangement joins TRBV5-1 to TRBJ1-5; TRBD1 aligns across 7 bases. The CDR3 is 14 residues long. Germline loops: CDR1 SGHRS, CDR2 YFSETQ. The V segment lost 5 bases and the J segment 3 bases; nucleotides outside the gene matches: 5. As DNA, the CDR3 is TGCGCCAGCAGTTCAGGACAGGACAATCAGCCCCAGCATTTT. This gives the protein CASSSGQDNQPQHF.

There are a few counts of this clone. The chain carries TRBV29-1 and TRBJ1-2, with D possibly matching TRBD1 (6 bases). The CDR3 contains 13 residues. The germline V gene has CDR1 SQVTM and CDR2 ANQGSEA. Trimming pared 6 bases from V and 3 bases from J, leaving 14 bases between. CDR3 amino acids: CSVSGVSDYGYTF. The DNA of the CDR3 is TGCAGCGTATCAGGGGTGTCGGACTATGGCTACACCTTC.

This CDR3 is CASSQRTDYDTF. CDR3 nucleotide sequence: TGTGCCAGCAGCCAAAGGACGGACTATGACACCTTC. The chain has TRBV7-2 and TRBJ1-2; unclear D gene. The germline V and J ends were trimmed by 5 bases and 12 bases, with 16 bases remaining between them. Looked up from germline, CDR1 is SGHTA and CDR2 is FQGNSA. This CDR3 has 12 amino acids.

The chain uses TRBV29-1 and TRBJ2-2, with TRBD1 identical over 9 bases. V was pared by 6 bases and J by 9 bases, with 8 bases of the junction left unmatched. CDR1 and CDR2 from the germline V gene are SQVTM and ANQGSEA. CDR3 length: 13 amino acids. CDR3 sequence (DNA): TGCAGCGTGGGGACAGGGCCTCACTGGGAGCTGTTTTTT. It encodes CSVGTGPHWELFF.

CDR3 in amino acids: CASSPPYRRSGGYTF. DNA of the CDR3: TGTGCCAGCAGCCCCCCGTACCGCCGATCGGGAGGCTACACCTTC. V is TRBV7-2 and J is TRBJ1-2; D unresolved. This CDR3 contains 15 residues. The germline CDR1 and CDR2 sequences are SGHTA and FQGNSA. Trimming left V 5 bases short and J 8 bases short, with 21 bases between.

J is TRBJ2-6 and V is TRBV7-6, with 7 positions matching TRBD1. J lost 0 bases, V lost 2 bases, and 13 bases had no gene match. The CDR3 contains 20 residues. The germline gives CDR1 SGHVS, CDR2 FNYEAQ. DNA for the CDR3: TGTGCCAGCAGCTTATTGTATAAGGGACAGAAGCTCTCTGGGGCCAACGTCCTGACTTTC. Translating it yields CASSLLYKGQKLSGANVLTF.

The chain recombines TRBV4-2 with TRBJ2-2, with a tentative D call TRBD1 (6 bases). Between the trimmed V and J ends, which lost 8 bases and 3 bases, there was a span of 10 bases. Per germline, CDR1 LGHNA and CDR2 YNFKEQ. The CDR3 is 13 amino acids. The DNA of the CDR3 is TGTGCCAGCCACAGGGAGTACACCGGGGAGCTGTTTTTT. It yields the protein CASHREYTGELFF.

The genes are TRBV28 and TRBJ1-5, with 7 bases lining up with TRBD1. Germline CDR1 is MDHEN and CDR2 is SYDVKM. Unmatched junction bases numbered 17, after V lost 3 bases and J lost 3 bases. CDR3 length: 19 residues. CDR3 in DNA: TGTGCCAGCAGTTTCCGCCCCAGAATCCGGGACAGAGCCAATCAGCCCCAGCATTTT. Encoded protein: CASSFRPRIRDRANQPQHF. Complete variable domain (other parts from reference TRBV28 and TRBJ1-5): DVKVTQSSRYLVKRTGEKVFLECVQDMDHENMFWYRQDPGLGLRLIYFSYDVKMKEKGDIPEGYSVSREKKERFSLILESASTNQTSMYLCASSFRPRIRDRANQPQHFGDGTRLSIL.

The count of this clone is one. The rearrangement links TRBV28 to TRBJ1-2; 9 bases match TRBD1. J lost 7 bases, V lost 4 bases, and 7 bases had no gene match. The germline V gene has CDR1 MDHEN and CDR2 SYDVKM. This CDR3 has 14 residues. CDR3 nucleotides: TGTGCCAGCAGTTGGCGGACAGGGGTTGTTGGCTACACCTTC. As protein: CASSWRTGVVGYTF.

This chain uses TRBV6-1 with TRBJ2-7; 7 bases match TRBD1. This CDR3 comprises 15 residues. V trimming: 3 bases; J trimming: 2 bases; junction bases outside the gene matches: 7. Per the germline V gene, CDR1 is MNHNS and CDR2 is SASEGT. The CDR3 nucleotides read TGTGCCAGCAGTGAGATGGGGACAGCGGCCTACGAGCAGTACTTC. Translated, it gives CASSEMGTAAYEQYF.

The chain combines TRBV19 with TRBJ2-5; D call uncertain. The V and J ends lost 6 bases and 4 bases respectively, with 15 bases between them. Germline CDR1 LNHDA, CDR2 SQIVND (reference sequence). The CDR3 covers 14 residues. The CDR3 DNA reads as TGTGCCAGTAGAGACAACCTCCAAGTAGAGACCCAGTACTTC. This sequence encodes CASRDNLQVETQYF.